The clone carrying this TCR beta chain was observed a handful of times. As yet, its antigen is unknown. The V gene lost 2 bases and the J gene lost 2 bases, with 17 bases spanning the gap. The CDR3 runs to 17 residues. The authors incorporated unique molecular identifiers into the TCR beta cDNA libraries. Input populations of about 0.85 to 11 million T cells gave rise to roughly 500,000 cDNA molecules. Each CDR3 protein is one row after TCRdb ran MiXCR on the PCR reads. The profile shows roughly 400,000 distinct CDR3 sequences, 30% to 40% of them singletons. The record originates from a study of post-analysis software for immune sequencing data. In the study overall: Disease courses included relapsing-remitting, secondary progressive and progressive-relapsing multiple sclerosis.

Study conclusions and caveats: Under the F measure, samples that were prepared in one batch clustered strongly together. TRBV5-6, TRBV5-1 and TRBV20-1 belonged to a set of roughly 5 TRBV segments that were more frequent in patients than controls. For normalized Chao1 diversity, multiple sclerosis patients scored significantly lower than controls did.

The receptor's source is a girl under 10 years old with multiple sclerosis. The material sequenced was blood. The chain uses TRBV12-3 or TRBV12-4 and TRBJ2-3; TRBD1 or TRBD2 may be the D gene (5 bases each). CDR3 sequence: CASSLPGPITFTDTQYF. CDR3 nucleotides: TGTGCCAGCAGTTTACCGGGACCTATCACATTCACAGATACGCAGTATTTT.